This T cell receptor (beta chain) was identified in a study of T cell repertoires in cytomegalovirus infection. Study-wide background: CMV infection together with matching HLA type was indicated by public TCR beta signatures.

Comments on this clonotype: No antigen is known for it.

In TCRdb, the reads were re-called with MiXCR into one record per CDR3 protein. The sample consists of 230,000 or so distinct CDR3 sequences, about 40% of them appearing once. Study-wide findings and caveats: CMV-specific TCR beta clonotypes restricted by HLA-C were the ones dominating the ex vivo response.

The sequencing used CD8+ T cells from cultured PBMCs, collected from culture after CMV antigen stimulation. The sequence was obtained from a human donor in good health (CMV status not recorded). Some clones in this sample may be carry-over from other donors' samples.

The CDR3 DNA is TGTGCCAGCAGCCCCGCGACATACAGGGGTGAAAAACTGTTTTTT. Its translation: CASSPATYRGEKLFF. The chain couples TRBV28 to TRBJ1-4, with TRBD1 identical over 7 bases. Germline-derived CDR1 and CDR2 are MDHEN and SYDVKM. This CDR3 contains 15 residues. Losses at the gene ends were 6 bases for V and 7 bases for J; bases not matched to a gene: 11.